The rows below give T cell receptor beta chains drawn from one sample of a study of spatial heterogeneity in lung cancer. TCRdb used MiXCR to reprocess the 5' RACE reads, holding one entry per CDR3 protein. The sample has 8,000 to 9,500 distinct CDR3 sequences, more than 4% seen once. The sequencing here drew on lung tumor tissue, taken at surgery. The origin of the receptors is a female donor with early-stage non-small cell lung cancer. CDR3s include the opening cysteine and the closing phenylalanine or tryptophan. D genes are given only for firm matches. For some rows the clone size is stated as once, few or many, or as a class when expanded; others skip it.

j_gene: TRBJ2-7; d_gene: -; v_gene: TRBV21-1; abundance: many; CDR3nt: TGTGCCAGCAGCGATAAGAGGGACAGGGTCTACGAGCAGTACTTC; CDR3aa: CASSDKRDRVYEQYF
j_gene: TRBJ2-1; d_gene: TRBD1; v_gene: TRBV2; abundance: many; CDR3nt: TGTGCCATACTTACTCCGGACAGGGAAAGATACAATGAGCAGTTCTTC; CDR3aa: CAILTPDRERYNEQFF
j_gene: TRBJ1-3; d_gene: -; v_gene: TRBV28; abundance: many; CDR3nt: TGTGCCAGCAGTTTCGGCAGCACCTCTGGAAACACCATATATTTT; CDR3aa: CASSFGSTSGNTIYF
j_gene: TRBJ2-1; d_gene: -; v_gene: TRBV7-3; abundance: large; CDR3nt: TGTGCCAGCAGCCCCCAAGGGGCCTACAATGAGCAGTTCTTC; CDR3aa: CASSPQGAYNEQFF
j_gene: TRBJ2-5; d_gene: TRBD1; v_gene: TRBV7-9; abundance: few; CDR3nt: TGTGCCAGCAGCCCGGGACAGGGGCGGTTGGAGACCCAGTACTTC; CDR3aa: CASSPGQGRLETQYF
j_gene: TRBJ1-5; d_gene: -; v_gene: TRBV3-1; abundance: many; CDR3nt: TGTGCCAGCAGCCAGTTTCCGGATAGCAATCAGCCCCAGCATTTT; CDR3aa: CASSQFPDSNQPQHF
j_gene: TRBJ2-5; d_gene: TRBD2; v_gene: TRBV10-3; abundance: many; CDR3nt: TGTGCCACAAGGGGACTAGCGGGGGGACGCCGCCAAGAGACCCAGTACTTC; CDR3aa: CATRGLAGGRRQETQYF
j_gene: TRBJ1-5; d_gene: TRBD1; v_gene: TRBV30; abundance: many; CDR3nt: TGTGCCTGGAGTGACGCGACAGGGGATCCTCGGCATAGCAATCAGCCCCAGCATTTT; CDR3aa: CAWSDATGDPRHSNQPQHF
j_gene: TRBJ2-3; d_gene: TRBD1; v_gene: TRBV9; abundance: medium-sized; CDR3nt: TGTGCCAGCAGCGTTAACACGGGACAGCCCCCGGATACGCAGTATTTT; CDR3aa: CASSVNTGQPPDTQYF
j_gene: TRBJ2-7; d_gene: -; v_gene: TRBV9; abundance: many; CDR3nt: TGTGCCAGCAGCGTAGGACCTCAATCTTTTGAGCAGTACTTC; CDR3aa: CASSVGPQSFEQYF
j_gene: TRBJ1-6; d_gene: TRBD1; v_gene: TRBV27; abundance: -; CDR3nt: TGTGCCAGCAGCCAGAGACAGGGGTTTTCACCCCTCCACTTT; CDR3aa: CASSQRQGFSPLHF
j_gene: TRBJ2-5; d_gene: -; v_gene: TRBV6-1; abundance: many; CDR3nt: TGTGCCAGCAGACCGGGAGAAGTCTCGGTTGGGGAGACCCAGTACTTC; CDR3aa: CASRPGEVSVGETQYF
j_gene: TRBJ2-1; d_gene: TRBD2; v_gene: TRBV24-1; abundance: many; CDR3nt: TGTGCCACCAGTTCCGCTAGCGGGACCCGTAGCTCCTACAATGAGCAGTTCTTC; CDR3aa: CATSSASGTRSSYNEQFF
j_gene: TRBJ2-1; d_gene: TRBD2; v_gene: TRBV27; abundance: many; CDR3nt: TGTGCCAGCAGTCTAGCGGGAGCCTACAATGAGCAGTTCTTC; CDR3aa: CASSLAGAYNEQFF